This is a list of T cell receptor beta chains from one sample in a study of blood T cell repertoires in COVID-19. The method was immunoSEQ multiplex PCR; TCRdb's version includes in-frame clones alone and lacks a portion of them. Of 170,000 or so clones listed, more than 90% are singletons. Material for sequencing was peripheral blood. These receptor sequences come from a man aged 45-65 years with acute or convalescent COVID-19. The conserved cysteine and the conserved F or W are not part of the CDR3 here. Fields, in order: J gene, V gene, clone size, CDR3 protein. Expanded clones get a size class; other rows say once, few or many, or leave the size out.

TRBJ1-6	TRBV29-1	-	SVREGSDNSPLH
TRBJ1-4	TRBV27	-	ASRRQGSYEKLF
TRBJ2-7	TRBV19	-	ASSARDSKAYEQY
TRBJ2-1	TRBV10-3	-	AISEYSGRLYNEQF
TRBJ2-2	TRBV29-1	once	SVLRDYTGELF
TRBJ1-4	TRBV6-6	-	ASSRTGQAPTNEKLF
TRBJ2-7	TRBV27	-	ASTRQGQVNEQY
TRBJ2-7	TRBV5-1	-	ASSSGSLYEQY
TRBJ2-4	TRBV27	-	ASSPRTGGYNHANIQY
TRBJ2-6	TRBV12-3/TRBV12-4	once	ANLLSGANVLT
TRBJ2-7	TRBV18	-	ASSPPSTYEQY
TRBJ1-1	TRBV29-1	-	SGGTGYTEAF
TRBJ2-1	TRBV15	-	ATSRDSRFGYEQF
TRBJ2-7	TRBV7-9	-	ASSLLAGQGNYEQY
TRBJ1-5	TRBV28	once	ASSLTGADQPQH
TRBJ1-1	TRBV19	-	ASSRSREGNTEAF
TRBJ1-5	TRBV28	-	ASSLTANQPQH
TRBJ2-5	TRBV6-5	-	ASGGAKIQETQY
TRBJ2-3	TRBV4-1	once	ASSQGSGGLTDTQY
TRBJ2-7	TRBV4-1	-	ASSQDRGYGQY
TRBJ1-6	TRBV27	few	ASSFGGQHNSPLH
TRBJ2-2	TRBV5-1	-	ASSLAPANTGELF
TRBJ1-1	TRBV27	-	ASSSRGTEAF
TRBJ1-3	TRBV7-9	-	ASSSMRGSGNTIY
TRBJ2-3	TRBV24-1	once	ATSDTGRRDTQY
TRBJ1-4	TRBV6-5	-	ASSYGSGKGEKLF
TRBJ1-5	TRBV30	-	AWSGGSGFQPQH
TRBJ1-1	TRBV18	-	ASSRQGSDTEAF
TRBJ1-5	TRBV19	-	ASSDRQGAFQPQH
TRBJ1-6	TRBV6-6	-	ASSYAGGNSPLH
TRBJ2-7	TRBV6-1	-	ASSEFPGPYEQY
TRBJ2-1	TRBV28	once	ASRGAGGPYNEQF
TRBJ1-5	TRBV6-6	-	ASSPRDSNQPQH
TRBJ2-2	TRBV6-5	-	ASSRDRVRELF
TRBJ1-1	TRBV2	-	ASLNRGLMNTEAF
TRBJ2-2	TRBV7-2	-	ASSSTGSTGELF
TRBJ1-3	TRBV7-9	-	ASSFWTGGPEDTIY
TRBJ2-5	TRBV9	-	ASSAGTRFVETQY
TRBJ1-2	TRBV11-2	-	ASTPWTDYGYT
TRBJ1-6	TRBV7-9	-	ASSFQGLGSPLH